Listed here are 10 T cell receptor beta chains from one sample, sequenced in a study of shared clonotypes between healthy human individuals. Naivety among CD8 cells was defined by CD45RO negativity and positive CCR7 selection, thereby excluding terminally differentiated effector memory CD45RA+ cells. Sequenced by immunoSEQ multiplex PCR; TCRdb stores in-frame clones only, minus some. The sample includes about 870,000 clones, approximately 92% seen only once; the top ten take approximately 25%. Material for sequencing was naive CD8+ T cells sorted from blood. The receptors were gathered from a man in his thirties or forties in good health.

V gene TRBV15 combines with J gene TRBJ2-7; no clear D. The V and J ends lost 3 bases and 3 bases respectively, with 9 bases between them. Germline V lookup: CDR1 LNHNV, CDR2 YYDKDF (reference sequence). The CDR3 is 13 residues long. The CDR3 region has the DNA TGTGCCACCAGCAGCGGGCGCCTCTACGAGCAGTACTTC. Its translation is CATSSGRLYEQYF.

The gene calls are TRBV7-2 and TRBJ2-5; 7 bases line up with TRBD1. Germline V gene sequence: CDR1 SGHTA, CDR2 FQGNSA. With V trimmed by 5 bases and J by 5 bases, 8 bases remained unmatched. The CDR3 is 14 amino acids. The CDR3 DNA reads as TGTGCCAGCAGCGCAAGACAGGGCTGGGAGACCCAGTACTTC. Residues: CASSARQGWETQYF.

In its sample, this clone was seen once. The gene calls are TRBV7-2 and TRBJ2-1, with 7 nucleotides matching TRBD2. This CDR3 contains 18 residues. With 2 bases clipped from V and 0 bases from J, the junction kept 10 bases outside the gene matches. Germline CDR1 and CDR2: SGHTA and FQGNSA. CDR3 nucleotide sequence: TGTGCCAGCAGCTTATGGCTAGCGGACGTTAGCTCCTACAATGAGCAGTTCTTC. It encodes CASSLWLADVSSYNEQFF.

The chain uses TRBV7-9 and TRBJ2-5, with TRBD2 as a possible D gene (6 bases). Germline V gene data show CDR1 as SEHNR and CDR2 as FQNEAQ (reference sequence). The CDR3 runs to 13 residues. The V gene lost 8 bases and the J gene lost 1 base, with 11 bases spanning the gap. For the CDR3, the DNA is TGTGCCAGCTCTGAGGGAGGCCAAGAGACCCAGTACTTC. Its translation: CASSEGGQETQYF.

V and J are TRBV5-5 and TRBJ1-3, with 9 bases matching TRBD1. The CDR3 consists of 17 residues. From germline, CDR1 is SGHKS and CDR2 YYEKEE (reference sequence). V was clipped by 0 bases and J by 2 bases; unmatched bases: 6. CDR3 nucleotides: TGTGCCAGCAGCTTGGCCCCGGACAGGGGCACTGGAAACACCATATATTTT. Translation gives CASSLAPDRGTGNTIYF.

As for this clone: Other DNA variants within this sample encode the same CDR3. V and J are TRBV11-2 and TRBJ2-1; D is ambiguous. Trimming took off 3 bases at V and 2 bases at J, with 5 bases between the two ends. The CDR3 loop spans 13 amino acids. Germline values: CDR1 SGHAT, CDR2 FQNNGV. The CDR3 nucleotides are TGTGCCAGCAGCTTGGCCCCCTACAATGAGCAGTTCTTC. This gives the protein CASSLAPYNEQFF.

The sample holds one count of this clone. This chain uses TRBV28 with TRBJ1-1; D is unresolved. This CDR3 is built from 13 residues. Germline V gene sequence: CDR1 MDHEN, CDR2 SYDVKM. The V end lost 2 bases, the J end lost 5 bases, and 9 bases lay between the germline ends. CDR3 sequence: CASSLPEETEAFF. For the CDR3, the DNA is TGTGCCAGCAGTTTACCAGAGGAGACTGAAGCTTTCTTT.

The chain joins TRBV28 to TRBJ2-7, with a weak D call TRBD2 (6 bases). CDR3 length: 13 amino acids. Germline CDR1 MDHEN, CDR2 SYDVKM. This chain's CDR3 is CRSTRRVLVEQYF. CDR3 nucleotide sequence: TGTCGGTCAACACGGAGGGTGCTCGTTGAGCAGTACTTC.

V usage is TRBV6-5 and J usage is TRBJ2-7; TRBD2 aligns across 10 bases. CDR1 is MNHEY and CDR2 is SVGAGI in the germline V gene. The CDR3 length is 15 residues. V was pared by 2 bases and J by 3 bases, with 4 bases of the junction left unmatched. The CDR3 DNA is TGTGCCAGCAGTTACGTGTCTAGCGGGAGCTACGAGCAGTACTTC. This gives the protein CASSYVSSGSYEQYF.

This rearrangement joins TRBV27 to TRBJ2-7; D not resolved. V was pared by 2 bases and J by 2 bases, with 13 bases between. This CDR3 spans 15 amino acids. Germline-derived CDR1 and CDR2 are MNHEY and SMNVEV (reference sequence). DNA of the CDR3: TGTGCCAGCAGTTTAGGGCCAACTCCTACCTACGAGCAGTACTTC. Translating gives CASSLGPTPTYEQYF.